These T cell receptor beta chains were read from a single sample in a study of cytomegalovirus exposure and HLA in healthy donors. Clones were read by immunoSEQ multiplex PCR, and TCRdb kept only the in-frame ones, dropping some. The table shows approximately 100,000 clones, with 69% occurring only once. The source material was PBMCs. All receptors come from a female donor in good health and CMV-seronegative. The CDR3 runs from the conserved cysteine through the conserved F or W. Each record gives: V gene, J gene, clone size, D gene, CDR3 protein, CDR3 DNA. A D gene is named only where the DNA matches it firmly. Clone size is shown for a subset of rows, as once, few, many or a class of expanded clone.

TRBV28	TRBJ1-5	-	-	CASSSHENQPQHF	TGTGCCAGCAGTTCCCACGAGAATCAGCCCCAGCATTTT
TRBV28	TRBJ1-3	-	-	CASSSPRNTIYF	TGTGCCAGCAGTTCCCCTAGAAACACCATATATTTT
TRBV7-9	TRBJ1-2	few	-	CASSRDTYGYTF	TGTGCCAGCAGCCGTGACACCTATGGCTACACCTTC
TRBV28	TRBJ2-5	-	-	CASLATGSSQETQYF	TGTGCCAGCCTCGCCACGGGGAGCTCTCAAGAGACCCAGTACTTC
TRBV30	TRBJ1-1	-	-	CAWSVGEMNTEAFF	TGTGCCTGGAGTGTAGGGGAAATGAACACTGAAGCTTTCTTT
TRBV5-8	TRBJ2-3	-	TRBD2	CASRLAGGPSVVAQYF	TGTGCCAGCAGGTTAGCGGGAGGGCCTTCTGTTGTGGCGCAGTATTTT
TRBV5-1	TRBJ2-3	-	-	CASSLDGSTDTQYF	TGCGCCAGCAGCTTGGACGGGAGCACAGATACGCAGTATTTT
TRBV5-1	TRBJ2-1	-	-	CASSLDGVARVF	TGCGCCAGCAGCTTGGACGGGGTCGCGCGTGTCTTC
TRBV2	TRBJ2-5	-	TRBD2	CASSVAGGVGETQYF	TGTGCCAGCAGCGTAGCGGGGGGAGTTGGAGAGACCCAGTACTTC
TRBV5-1	TRBJ2-2	-	TRBD2	CASSLVSGSIVAGELFF	TGCGCCAGCAGCTTGGTTAGCGGGAGTATCGTGGCCGGGGAGCTGTTTTTT
TRBV28	TRBJ2-3	-	TRBD1	CASRGTGGRTDTQYF	TGTGCCAGCAGGGGGACAGGGGGCCGGACAGATACGCAGTATTTT
TRBV5-1	TRBJ2-3	-	-	CASSKEQYTDTQYF	TGCGCCAGCAGTAAAGAACAGTACACAGATACGCAGTATTTT
TRBV7-9	TRBJ1-5	-	-	CASQGSSNQPQHF	TGTGCCAGCCAGGGGAGCAGCAATCAGCCCCAGCATTTT
TRBV6-1	TRBJ1-2	-	-	CASGNLPTMMRGYTF	TGTGCCAGCGGAAACCTCCCCACCATGATGAGGGGCTACACCTTC
TRBV4-1	TRBJ2-5	-	TRBD1	CASSQPRQGKETQYF	TGCGCCAGCAGCCAACCTCGACAGGGAAAAGAGACCCAGTACTTC
TRBV7-2	TRBJ1-2	once	-	CAPGGRNYGYTF	TGTGCCCCCGGGGGGAGAAACTATGGCTACACCTTC
TRBV5-4	TRBJ2-1	-	-	CASSFPSYNEQFF	TGTGCCAGCAGCTTCCCTTCCTACAATGAGCAGTTCTTC
TRBV19	TRBJ2-7	-	TRBD1	CASSTPADRGNTYEQYF	TGTGCCAGTAGTACCCCTGCGGACAGGGGGAACACCTACGAGCAGTACTTC
TRBV28	TRBJ2-1	many	TRBD2	CASSLGLAGGPYNEQFF	TGTGCCAGCAGTTTAGGACTAGCGGGAGGGCCCTACAATGAGCAGTTCTTC
TRBV11-2	TRBJ1-3	once	-	CASSLEGRALYF	TGTGCCAGCAGCTTAGAGGGCCGTGCCTTATATTTT
TRBV15	TRBJ1-2	-	-	CATSRDSLEGYTF	TGTGCCACCAGCAGGGACAGCCTGGAGGGCTACACCTTC
TRBV18	TRBJ1-5	-	TRBD1	CASSLSGGDQPQHF	TGTGCCAGCTCACTCTCAGGGGGCGATCAGCCCCAGCATTTT
TRBV29-1	TRBJ2-7	-	TRBD2	CSVLAGGTYEQYF	TGCAGCGTCCTAGCGGGAGGTACCTACGAGCAGTACTTC
TRBV9	TRBJ2-2	-	-	CASSVADFLTGELFF	TGTGCCAGCAGCGTAGCCGACTTTCTCACCGGGGAGCTGTTTTTT
TRBV9	TRBJ2-1	-	-	CASSVAPGTGEFF	-
TRBV5-1	TRBJ2-6	-	-	CASSLQGSGANVLTF	TGCGCCAGCAGCTTGCAGGGTTCTGGGGCCAACGTCCTGACTTTC
TRBV29-1	TRBJ2-7	-	TRBD1	CSVTRGQYEQYF	TGCAGCGTTACCAGGGGGCAATACGAGCAGTACTTC
TRBV28	TRBJ2-2	-	-	CASRTRTGELFF	TGTGCCAGCAGGACTAGAACCGGGGAGCTGTTTTTT
TRBV29-1	TRBJ1-1	-	TRBD1	CSDVDRVTEAFF	TGCAGCGATGTGGACAGGGTCACTGAAGCTTTCTTT
TRBV29-1	TRBJ1-1	-	-	CSVGHQGNTEAFF	TGCAGCGTTGGGCACCAGGGGAACACTGAAGCTTTCTTT
TRBV29-1	TRBJ2-5	-	-	CSVPPRGQETQYF	TGCAGCGTTCCACCCCGGGGGCAAGAGACCCAGTACTTC
TRBV19	TRBJ1-5	-	-	CATSTGTKGVRVFWPQHF	-
TRBV6-1	TRBJ1-5	-	TRBD1	CASSEAPGTGGVPQHF	TGTGCCAGCAGTGAAGCGCCCGGGACAGGGGGCGTGCCCCAGCATTTT
TRBV9	TRBJ2-5	-	TRBD1	CASSVAGTGVQETQYF	TGTGCCAGCAGCGTAGCCGGGACAGGGGTACAAGAGACCCAGTACTTC
TRBV19	TRBJ2-7	-	TRBD2	CASSPLGLAGTYEQYF	TGTGCCAGTAGTCCATTGGGACTAGCGGGAACCTACGAGCAGTACTTC
TRBV27	TRBJ2-7	-	TRBD1	CASSLRGGQGYEQYF	TGTGCCAGCAGTTTACGAGGGGGACAGGGATACGAGCAGTACTTC
TRBV4-3	TRBJ2-7	-	-	CASSQDGLYEQYF	TGCGCCAGCAGCCAAGACGGTTTGTACGAGCAGTACTTC
TRBV11-2	TRBJ2-5	-	-	CASSQLEGSWETQYF	TGTGCCAGCAGCCAACTGGAGGGGTCATGGGAGACCCAGTACTTC
TRBV15	TRBJ2-3	-	-	CATSRVGRYSSTDTQYF	TGTGCCACCAGCAGAGTTGGGAGGTACTCTAGCACAGATACGCAGTATTTT
TRBV2	TRBJ2-2	-	-	CASRREAGELFF	TGTGCCAGCAGGCGAGAGGCCGGGGAGCTGTTTTTT
TRBV18	TRBJ2-7	-	-	CASSWGQHEQYF	TGTGCCAGCTCATGGGGGCAGCACGAGCAGTACTTC
TRBV27	TRBJ2-5	few	TRBD2	CASSFGLAGVGETQYF	TGTGCCAGCAGCTTCGGACTAGCGGGAGTGGGTGAGACCCAGTACTTC
TRBV6-1	TRBJ2-7	many	TRBD2	CASSDGTSGSFDEQYF	TGTGCCAGCAGTGACGGGACTAGCGGGAGCTTCGACGAGCAGTACTTC
TRBV11-3	TRBJ2-3	-	-	CASSLLVYEADTQYF	TGTGCCAGCAGCTTACTGGTCTATGAGGCGGATACGCAGTATTTT
TRBV10-1	TRBJ1-1	-	TRBD1	CARGPPGQGNTEAFF	TGCGCTAGAGGCCCTCCGGGACAGGGGAACACTGAAGCTTTCTTT
TRBV11-2	TRBJ1-2	-	TRBD1	CASSSLKRQGGYTF	TGTGCCAGCAGCTCCCTAAAGCGACAGGGCGGCTACACCTTC
TRBV2	TRBJ2-7	-	TRBD1	CASREDRGFFYEQYF	TGTGCCAGCAGGGAGGACAGGGGATTTTTCTACGAGCAGTACTTC
TRBV6-6	TRBJ1-1	-	-	CASSYSRVITEAFF	TGTGCCAGCAGTTACTCGCGGGTTATCACTGAAGCTTTCTTT
TRBV6-6	TRBJ2-5	-	-	CASSYLGSETQYF	TGTGCCAGCAGTTATCTGGGGAGCGAGACCCAGTACTTC
TRBV9	TRBJ1-5	-	-	CASSVGSGNQPQHF	TGTGCCAGCAGCGTAGGGTCGGGGAATCAGCCCCAGCATTTT
TRBV2	TRBJ2-3	-	TRBD1	CASRTGQGSNTQYF	TGTGCCAGCAGGACTGGACAGGGGAGCAATACGCAGTATTTT
TRBV5-1	TRBJ2-7	-	-	CASSLVAAQFSYEQYF	TGCGCCAGCAGCTTGGTTGCGGCCCAGTTCTCCTACGAGCAGTACTTC